One and the same sample provided the 25 T cell receptor beta chains below, sequenced in a study of blood T cell repertoires in COVID-19. Here immunoSEQ multiplex PCR was the method, and the copy in TCRdb shows in-frame clones only, minus some. The profile shows approximately 200,000 clones, roughly 77% of them singletons. The sequencing input was peripheral blood. All receptors derive from a woman of 80 years or more with COVID-19, enrolled during active disease.

V usage is TRBV27 and J usage is TRBJ2-6, with D unclear. The CDR3 is 14 amino acids. Germline CDR1 MNHEY, CDR2 SMNVEV (reference sequence). V lost 4 bases to trimming and J lost 0 bases, with 4 bases between them. The CDR3 loop is CASSSLSGANVLTF. The CDR3 DNA is TGTGCCAGCAGTTCCCTCTCTGGGGCCAACGTCCTGACTTTC.

This clone was observed a few times. The genes are TRBV19 and TRBJ1-1; D is uncertain. The CDR3 contains 12 residues. CDR1 and CDR2 from the germline V gene are LNHDA and SQIVND (reference sequence). Trimming shortened V by 5 bases and J by 5 bases, and 9 bases separated the two germline ends. CDR3 bases: TGTGCCAGTAGTGCGAGTTGGACTGAAGCTTTCTTT. The encoded protein is CASSASWTEAFF.

The chain has TRBV3-1 (or the pseudogene TRBV3-2) and TRBJ1-2, with 8 bases matching TRBD1. The CDR3 is 16 amino acids. V lost 1 base and J lost 4; bases outside the gene matches: 8. CDR1 and CDR2 (germline): LGHDT, YNNKEL (reference sequence). The CDR3 reads CASSQGETGVLYGYTF. The CDR3 bases are TGTGCCAGCAGCCAAGGCGAGACAGGGGTTCTCTATGGCTACACCTTC.

The chain couples TRBV5-1 to TRBJ2-3; D not resolved. The germline V gene has CDR1 SGHRS and CDR2 YFSETQ. The CDR3 length is 12 residues. The V and J ends lost 3 bases and 1 base respectively, with 3 bases between them. This chain's CDR3 is CASSSGTDTQYF. The CDR3 DNA reads TGCGCCAGCAGCTCGGGCACAGATACGCAGTATTTT.

This clone was recorded at least ten times. The chain carries TRBV19 and TRBJ2-1, with D possibly being TRBD2 (5 bases). CDR3 size: 15 residues. V was pared by 5 bases and J by 0 bases, with 11 bases between. Germline CDR1 and CDR2: LNHDA and SQIVND (reference sequence). DNA for the CDR3: TGTGCCAGTAGTGAGGGCCTAAACTCCTACAATGAGCAGTTCTTC. Translated: CASSEGLNSYNEQFF.

The table lists this clone with a count of one. One end of the junction varies from germline; a read error may be responsible. The chain couples TRBV2 to TRBJ1-5; 9 nucleotides match TRBD1. The germline V gene encodes CDR1 SNHLY and CDR2 FYNNEI. CDR3 length: 15 residues. The CDR3 here is CASSEGTGYNQPQHF. CDR3 bases: TGTGCCAGCAGCGAAGGGACAGGGTACAATCAGCCCCAGCATTTT. The full variable domain, in which reference TRBV2 and TRBJ1-5 provide the parts outside the CDR3, is EPEVTQTPSHQVTQMGQEVILRCVPISNHLYFYWYRQILGQKVEFLVSFYNNEISEKSEIFDDQFSVERPDGSNFTLKIRSTKLEDSAMYFCASSEGTGYNQPQHFGDGTRLSIL.

The CDR3 here is CASRSYRGNQPQHF. The CDR3, as DNA: TGTGCCAGCAGATCCTACAGGGGCAATCAGCCCCAGCATTTT. V is TRBV2 and J is TRBJ1-5, with D perhaps TRBD1 (6 bases). Germline CDR1 SNHLY, CDR2 FYNNEI. The CDR3 is 14 amino acids. Trimming removed 6 bases from V and 2 bases from J, with 11 bases in between.

DNA for the CDR3: TGTGCCAGCAGCTCCAATCACAGGGGCCGGACTGAAGCTTTCTTT. It translates to CASSSNHRGRTEAFF. The rearrangement links TRBV5-4 to TRBJ1-1; 7 positions agree with TRBD1. The V segment lost 3 bases and the J segment 5 bases; nucleotides outside the gene matches: 10. The CDR3 totals 15 residues. Looked up from germline, CDR1 is SGHNT and CDR2 is YYREEE (reference sequence).

The chain employs TRBV7-9 and TRBJ2-1; D is unclear. Trimming left V 2 bases short and J 8 bases short, with 4 bases between. Germline values: CDR1 SEHNR, CDR2 FQNEAQ (reference sequence). This CDR3 region has 11 residues. In DNA, the CDR3 is TGTGCCAGCAGCTTAAGCGATGAGCAGTTCTTC. It encodes CASSLSDEQFF.

The chain uses TRBV10-1 and TRBJ1-2; 10 bases match TRBD1. Trimming cost V 11 bases and J 2 bases; bases outside gene matches: 2. The CDR3 consists of 12 residues. Germline V gives CDR1 WNHNN, CDR2 SYGVQD (reference sequence). CDR3: CAPTGGNYGYTF. DNA of the CDR3: TGCGCCCCGACAGGGGGCAACTATGGCTACACCTTC.

The rearrangement joins TRBV13 to TRBJ2-7; unclear D gene. Trimming shortened V by 0 bases and J by 0 bases, and 9 bases separated the two germline ends. Germline V gives CDR1 PRHDT, CDR2 FYEKMQ (reference sequence). This CDR3 is built from 15 residues. CDR3 sequence reads: CASSLGQSSSYEQYF. CDR3 nucleotides: TGTGCCAGCAGCTTAGGACAGTCGAGCTCCTACGAGCAGTACTTC.

The gene calls are TRBV4-3 and TRBJ1-2; D is unclear. Germline values: CDR1 LGHNA, CDR2 YSLEER. CDR3 length: 13 amino acids. V was pared by 0 bases and J by 7 bases, with 9 bases between. In nucleotides, the CDR3 is TGCGCCAGCAGCCAAGATTCATTCGGTGGCTACACCTTC. Amino acids: CASSQDSFGGYTF.

The V and J genes are TRBV27 and TRBJ2-7; 10 bases fit TRBD1. CDR1 and CDR2 from the germline V gene are MNHEY and SMNVEV (reference sequence). CDR3 length equals 14 residues. V shed 4 bases, J shed 2 bases, and the junction held 2 bases outside the gene matches. In DNA form, the CDR3 reads TGTGCCAGCAGTTACGGACAGGGGGCCTACGAGCAGTACTTC. Protein sequence: CASSYGQGAYEQYF.

This clone came up once. The rearrangement uses TRBV7-8 and TRBJ2-7; TRBD1 matches 7 bases. J was trimmed by 6 bases and V by 1 base; bases with no gene match: 9. CDR3 length: 15 amino acids. Germline-derived CDR1 and CDR2 are SGHVS and FQNEAQ. In nucleotides, the CDR3 is TGTGCCAGCAGCTTAGTGGACAGGAGGAATCCCGAGCAGTACTTC. Translating gives CASSLVDRRNPEQYF.

CDR3 loop: CASSLMGAGTDTQYF. CDR3 DNA: TGTGCCAGCAGCTTAATGGGGGCTGGCACAGATACGCAGTATTTT. This chain joins TRBV7-3 and TRBJ2-3, with a tentative D call TRBD1 (6 bases). The CDR3 is made up of 15 amino acids. V was pared by 1 base and J by 1 base, with 9 bases between. CDR1 is SGHTA and CDR2 is FQGTGA in the germline V gene.

This chain connects TRBV2 to TRBJ1-2; 8 nucleotides agree with TRBD1. The length of the CDR3 is 15 residues. Germline assignment: CDR1 SNHLY and CDR2 FYNNEI. Trimming at V came to 11 bases and at J to 1 base, leaving 12 bases not matched to a gene. CDR3 sequence: CAGQGTGSDNYGYTF. CDR3 DNA sequence: TGTGCCGGACAAGGGACAGGTTCCGATAACTATGGCTACACCTTC.

The chain combines TRBV29-1 with TRBJ2-5, with D maybe TRBD1 (5 bases). The CDR3 is 16 residues long. V lost 0 bases, J lost 2 bases, and 16 bases lay in between. Germline V gene lookup returns CDR1 SQVTM and CDR2 ANQGSEA. CDR3 protein: CSVEDRRTPTQETQYF. CDR3 nucleotides: TGCAGCGTTGAAGATCGCCGGACACCAACGCAAGAGACCCAGTACTTC.

This clone has a handful of counts. The chain links TRBV5-1 to TRBJ1-1, with TRBD1 identical over 11 bases. Per the germline V gene, CDR1 is SGHRS and CDR2 is YFSETQ. The junction had 7 bases not matched to a gene; V was cut back by 3 bases and J by 0 bases. The CDR3 loop spans 17 amino acids. In DNA, the CDR3 is TGCGCCAGCAGCTCCATCCCGGGACAGGGGGTGAACACTGAAGCTTTCTTT. Its translation is CASSSIPGQGVNTEAFF.

The sample holds a few counts of this clone. The V and J genes are TRBV4-2 and TRBJ1-4; D is unresolved. Trimming stripped 4 bases from V and 7 bases from J, with 16 bases between. Per germline, CDR1 LGHNA and CDR2 YNFKEQ. The CDR3 has 15 amino acids. As DNA, the CDR3 is TGTGCCAGCAGCCCATTCCAGGAGGGCGGTGAAAAACTGTTTTTT. This sequence encodes CASSPFQEGGEKLFF.

The CDR3 DNA reads as TGCGCCAGCAGCTTGGCGGTGGGACAGGGTAGAGAGACCCAGTACTTC. Its protein product is CASSLAVGQGRETQYF. V is TRBV5-1 and J is TRBJ2-5, with 9 positions matching TRBD1. Trimming cost V 0 bases and J 4 bases; bases outside gene matches: 7. Germline V gene lookup returns CDR1 SGHRS and CDR2 YFSETQ. CDR3 length: 16 amino acids. The full variable domain, completed using reference TRBV5-1 and TRBJ2-5, is KAGVTQTPRYLIKTRGQQVTLSCSPISGHRSVSWYQQTPGQGLQFLFEYFSETQRNKGNFPGRFSGRQFSNSRSEMNVSTLELGDSALYLCASSLAVGQGRETQYFGPGTRLLVL.

This clone has only a few counts. This chain uses TRBV6-5 with TRBJ1-1; 9 bases line up with TRBD1. The germline CDR1 and CDR2 sequences are MNHEY and SVGAGI. This CDR3 is 13 amino acids long. J gave up 5 bases and V 6 bases, and 4 bases lay outside the gene matches. CDR3 loop: CASRRTGVTEAFF. Here the CDR3 DNA reads TGTGCCAGCAGACGGACAGGGGTGACTGAAGCTTTCTTT.

This chain joins TRBV6-5 and TRBJ1-6, with D possibly matching TRBD1 (6 bases). The CDR3 runs 13 residues. CDR1 MNHEY and CDR2 SVGAGI come from the germline V gene. V dropped 4 bases and J dropped 10 bases, with 11 bases sitting between them. CDR3 in DNA: TGTGCCAGCAGTTCAACAGGGAAATCACCCCTCCACTTT. Its translation: CASSSTGKSPLHF.

V gene TRBV5-1 combines with J gene TRBJ2-7; a weak D match, TRBD2 (6 bases). The CDR3 covers 16 residues. Germline V gives CDR1 SGHRS, CDR2 YFSETQ. Trimming took 5 bases from V and 2 from J, leaving 20 bases between them. The CDR3 DNA reads TGCGCCAGCAGGCGGGATCCGAGATCGCAGGCCTACGAGCAGTACTTC. Translating it yields CASRRDPRSQAYEQYF.

The chain uses TRBV7-9 and TRBJ2-1, with 8 bases aligning to TRBD2. CDR3 length equals 15 residues. With V trimmed by 5 bases and J by 4 bases, 7 bases remained unmatched. The germline CDR1 and CDR2 sequences are SEHNR and FQNEAQ (reference sequence). CDR3 residues: CASSRLANSYNEQFF. The CDR3 DNA reads as TGTGCCAGCAGCAGACTAGCGAATTCGTACAATGAGCAGTTCTTC.

The chain has TRBV2 and TRBJ2-4, with D hard to call. Germline values: CDR1 SNHLY, CDR2 FYNNEI. Between the trimmed V and J ends, which lost 2 bases and 6 bases, there was a span of 11 bases. The length of the CDR3 is 14 residues. The chain's CDR3 is CASSEWALPNIQYF. The CDR3 nucleotides are TGTGCCAGCAGTGAATGGGCCCTTCCAAACATTCAGTACTTC. The variable domain in full, completed from reference TRBV2 and TRBJ2-4, reads EPEVTQTPSHQVTQMGQEVILRCVPISNHLYFYWYRQILGQKVEFLVSFYNNEISEKSEIFDDQFSVERPDGSNFTLKIRSTKLEDSAMYFCASSEWALPNIQYFGAGTRLSVL.